Below are 5 T cell receptor beta chains sequenced from a single sample in a study of Graves' ophthalmopathy and Graves' hyperthyroidism. The sequenced template was RNA, covering the TCR beta CDR3 region. Second-round multiplex PCR came after first-round RT-PCR with HTBI primers. TCRdb reprocessed the multiplex PCR reads via MiXCR and lists one record per CDR3 protein. The sample lists approximately 330,000 distinct CDR3 sequences, about 17% occurring once. Sequencing was done on a sample of peripheral blood. The receptors derive from an adult man with Graves' ophthalmopathy.

The CDR3 loop reads CASSTTSGRANEQYF. CDR3 coding DNA: TGCGCCAGCAGCACCACTAGCGGGAGGGCTAACGAGCAGTACTTC. The rearrangement uses TRBV5-1 and TRBJ2-7, with 13 positions matching TRBD2. Per the germline V gene, CDR1 is SGHRS and CDR2 is YFSETQ. The CDR3 has 15 residues. Trimming cost V 4 bases and J 5 bases; bases outside gene matches: 6.

This clonotype appeared many times. This sequence joins TRBV7-2 and TRBJ1-2, with a possible D match to TRBD1 (6 bases). Germline values: CDR1 SGHTA, CDR2 FQGNSA. The CDR3 extends over 16 amino acids. V was cut by 2 bases and J by 9 bases, with 22 bases left in between. The chain's CDR3 is CASSLPGADRRLSYTF. For the CDR3, the DNA is TGTGCCAGCAGCTTACCGGGGGCCGACAGGCGGCTGAGCTACACCTTC.

About this clonotype: Compared with germline, one end of the junction differs, possibly owing to a read error. The V gene is TRBV27, the J gene TRBJ1-1; D remains unclear. The CDR3 is 12 residues long. Looked up from germline, CDR1 is MNHEY and CDR2 is SMNVEV (reference sequence). The CDR3 loop reads CASGGSNTGAFF. As DNA, the CDR3 is TGTGCCAGCGGCGGCTCTAACACTGGAGCTTTCTTT.

Ten or more counts support this clonotype. The rearrangement links TRBV20-1 to TRBJ2-5; tentatively, D is TRBD2 (6 bases). V lost 6 bases, J lost 1 base, and 21 bases lay in between. CDR3 length: 16 amino acids. Germline-derived CDR1 and CDR2 are DFQATT and SNEGSKA (reference sequence). This CDR3 is CSAPEGPREFQETQYF. The CDR3 region has the DNA TGCAGTGCCCCGGAGGGTCCTAGGGAATTCCAAGAGACCCAGTACTTC.

This clonotype has a count of ten or more. The V and J genes are TRBV19 and TRBJ1-2; 8 positions agree with TRBD1. V lost 3 bases to trimming and J lost 4 bases; unmatched junction nucleotides: 10. CDR3 length equals 16 residues. The V gene's germline CDR1 is LNHDA and CDR2 SQIVND (reference sequence). The CDR3 sequence is CASSILIGQGGYGYTF. CDR3 nucleotides: TGTGCCAGTAGTATTCTAATCGGACAGGGAGGCTATGGCTACACCTTC.